These 24 T cell receptor beta chains were sequenced from one sample in a study of regulatory T cells in long-lasting Graves disease. Time point indicated: newly diagnosed GD, antithyroid drugs for less than 3 months. There was RNA extracted from PBMCs, and the TCR library was made from it. Relying on iRepertoire HTBI primers and Arm-PCR of CDR3 regions, the team built TCR beta libraries. TCRdb processed the multiplex PCR reads anew with MiXCR; each CDR3 protein has one entry. The table has 350,000 to 400,000 distinct CDR3 sequences, around 15% seen once; the top ten hold around 20%. In addition, the sample was reused for a study of T cells in Graves' hyperthyroidism and ophthalmopathy.

Specimen: peripheral blood mononuclear cells (PBMCs), collected at new diagnosis, from a patient treated with antithyroid drugs. The source is a woman between 18 and 29 years old with Graves disease.

This clonotype appeared a few times. This chain connects TRBV9 to TRBJ2-1; 11 nucleotides line up with TRBD2. The CDR3 has 16 amino acids. The V and J ends lost 0 bases and 4 bases, in that order; junction bases with no gene match: 3. CDR1 is SGDLS and CDR2 is YYNGEE in the germline V gene. The CDR3: CASSVAGTSGYNEQFF. CDR3 coding DNA: TGTGCCAGCAGCGTAGCAGGGACTAGCGGTTACAATGAGCAGTTCTTC.

V usage is TRBV7-9 and J usage is TRBJ2-7; a weak D match, TRBD1 (6 bases). Germline lookup yields CDR1 SEHNR and CDR2 FQNEAQ (reference sequence). V lost 6 bases to trimming and J lost 6 bases, with 12 bases between them. The CDR3 is 12 residues long. CDR3 residues: CASRHWTVEQYF. The CDR3 DNA is TGTGCCAGCAGACATTGGACAGTCGAGCAGTACTTC.

This clonotype came up a few times. This chain uses TRBV30 with TRBJ1-2; no reliable D call. The V end lost 4 bases, the J end lost 2 bases, and 11 bases lay between the germline ends. Germline values: CDR1 GTSNPN, CDR2 SVGIG (reference sequence). CDR3 length: 13 amino acids. The CDR3 DNA sequence: TGTGCCTGGACCGTACAGAGGAACTATGGCTACACCTTC. Its protein is CAWTVQRNYGYTF.

This clonotype came up many times. V is TRBV4-1 and J is TRBJ2-2, with 8 bases matching TRBD1. Per germline, CDR1 MGHRA and CDR2 YSYEKL. There are 15 residues in the CDR3. V was clipped by 3 bases and J by 4 bases; unmatched bases: 4. In DNA, the CDR3 is TGCGCCAGCAGCCACGAGACAGGGGTCACCGGGGAGCTGTTTTTT. Protein product: CASSHETGVTGELFF.

This clonotype was counted between two and nine times. The chain carries TRBV19 and TRBJ2-2; TRBD2 matches at 8 bases. The CDR3 covers 18 residues. Germline V gives CDR1 LNHDA, CDR2 SQIVND (reference sequence). With V trimmed by 2 bases and J by 4 bases, 12 bases remained unmatched. The CDR3 reads CASSISGSGLGITGELFF. As DNA, the CDR3 is TGTGCCAGTAGTATATCCGGTTCGGGACTAGGTATCACCGGGGAGCTGTTTTTT.

In the case of this clonotype: A far larger clone is only one base removed, so a read error is likely. J is TRBJ2-1 and V is TRBV12-3 or TRBV12-4; no clear D gene. The ends were cut back, 4 bases at V and 5 bases at J, with 3 bases in the middle. The length of the CDR3 is 11 residues. In DNA form, the CDR3 reads TGTGCCAGCAGTTGGGACAATGAGCAGTTCTTC. This sequence encodes CASSWDNEQFF.

The chain has TRBV9 and TRBJ2-2, with 7 bases that match TRBD1. This CDR3 spans 18 amino acids. Germline loops: CDR1 SGDLS, CDR2 YYNGEE. The junction had 8 bases not matched to a gene; V was cut back by 0 bases and J by 0 bases. CDR3 DNA sequence: TGTGCCAGCAGCGTAGATCTTAAGGGGGCGGCGAACACCGGGGAGCTGTTTTTT. This sequence encodes CASSVDLKGAANTGELFF.

This clonotype was seen repeatedly, ten times or more. J is TRBJ1-1 and V is TRBV13; TRBD1 agrees at 7 bases. Germline values: CDR1 PRHDT, CDR2 FYEKMQ (reference sequence). Trimming removed 5 bases from V and 2 bases from J; junction bases left unmatched: 2. The CDR3 spans 13 residues. CDR3 sequence: CASSRDSNTEAFF. The DNA for the CDR3 is TGTGCCAGCAGCCGGGACAGTAACACTGAAGCTTTCTTT.

This clonotype was detected many times. V usage is TRBV11-2 and J usage is TRBJ1-6; possibly TRBD1 for D (5 bases). This CDR3 contains 15 residues. Germline V lookup: CDR1 SGHAT, CDR2 FQNNGV. Trimming took 3 bases from V and 7 from J, leaving 13 bases between them. CDR3 in DNA: TGTGCCAGCAGCTTTGGGCCAGGGCGAAATTCACCCCTCCACTTT. Protein: CASSFGPGRNSPLHF.

This clonotype was seen repeatedly, ten times or more. V usage is TRBV6-2 or TRBV6-3 and J usage is TRBJ2-3, with 10 bases aligning to TRBD2. The ends lost 5 bases at V and 1 base at J; junction bases unmatched: 3. The CDR3 runs to 15 residues. The germline gives CDR1 MNHEY, CDR2 SVGEGT. The chain's CDR3 is CASSGLAGGTDTQYF. CDR3 bases: TGTGCCAGCAGTGGTCTAGCGGGGGGCACAGATACGCAGTATTTT.

This clonotype was picked up many times. The gene calls are TRBV7-9 and TRBJ2-1; D not resolved. The CDR3 has 8 residues. Between the trimmed V and J ends, which lost 10 bases and 10 bases, there was a span of 5 bases. From germline, CDR1 is SEHNR and CDR2 FQNEAQ (reference sequence). CDR3 region: CATREQFF. DNA of the CDR3: TGTGCCACCCGGGAGCAGTTCTTC.

There are a few counts of this clonotype. The chain combines TRBV29-1 with TRBJ2-5; D unresolved. Trimming cost V 5 bases and J 1 base, with 5 bases left between them. The CDR3 consists of 11 residues. Germline lookup yields CDR1 SQVTM and CDR2 ANQGSEA. The CDR3 sequence is CSVSTQETQYF. CDR3 DNA: TGCAGCGTTAGTACCCAAGAGACCCAGTACTTC.

This clonotype was counted ten times or more. The rearrangement joins TRBV11-2 to TRBJ1-6, with 8 positions matching TRBD1. Trimming cost V 5 bases and J 9 bases; bases outside gene matches: 18. Germline loops: CDR1 SGHAT, CDR2 FQNNGV. CDR3 length: 18 amino acids. CDR3: CASSPRGLLTGEGSPLHF. CDR3 nucleotide sequence: TGTGCCAGCAGCCCGCGAGGATTACTGACAGGGGAGGGTTCACCCCTCCACTTT.

This chain joins TRBV6-1 and TRBJ2-3; D is possibly TRBD2 (5 bases). The CDR3 is 12 amino acids. CDR1 is MNHNS and CDR2 is SASEGT in the germline V gene. The V end was cut by 3 bases, the J end by 9 bases, with 10 bases between. CDR3 in DNA: TGTGCCAGCAGTGAGTCTAGCAACACGCAGTATTTT. It is translated as CASSESSNTQYF.

The table lists this clonotype with many counts. The chain carries TRBV11-3 and TRBJ2-1, with a tentative D call TRBD1 (6 bases). The CDR3 totals 13 residues. Germline-derived CDR1 and CDR2 are SGHNT and YENEEA. V lost 4 bases and J 9 bases, leaving 13 bases between the germline ends. The CDR3 protein is CASSSQTGLEQFF. As DNA, the CDR3 is TGTGCCAGCAGCTCCCAGACAGGTCTTGAGCAGTTCTTC.

The table lists this clonotype with many counts. Here the CDR3 reads CASSLAGAFYEQYF. CDR3 in DNA: TGTGCCAGCAGCTTAGCAGGGGCGTTCTACGAGCAGTACTTC. V gene TRBV11-2 combines with J gene TRBJ2-7; a weak D match, TRBD1 (6 bases). The CDR3 consists of 14 residues. Deletions cut 1 base from V and 3 bases from J, with 10 bases between. Germline V gene sequence: CDR1 SGHAT, CDR2 FQNNGV.

This clonotype came up many times. The rearrangement links TRBV30 to TRBJ1-5; 7 positions agree with TRBD1. The junction had 8 bases not matched to a gene; V was cut back by 5 bases and J by 4 bases. Germline-derived CDR1 and CDR2 are GTSNPN and SVGIG (reference sequence). The CDR3 is 14 residues long. The CDR3, as DNA: TGTGCCTGGGCGGAACAGGGGCCGAATCAGCCCCAGCATTTT. It yields the protein CAWAEQGPNQPQHF.

This clonotype occurred many times. The chain joins TRBV24-1 to TRBJ2-5; D is ambiguous. Germline CDR1 and CDR2: KGHDR and SFDVKD. The length of the CDR3 is 13 residues. V was pared by 5 bases and J by 5 bases, with 11 bases between. The CDR3 loop is CATSVSGRETQYF. CDR3 coding DNA: TGTGCCACCAGTGTATCGGGCCGTGAGACCCAGTACTTC.

The chain recombines TRBV29-1 with TRBJ2-1, with TRBD2 identical over 13 bases. J was trimmed by 8 bases and V by 0 bases; bases with no gene match: 4. CDR1 and CDR2 from the germline V gene are SQVTM and ANQGSEA. This CDR3 comprises 15 residues. CDR3 in amino acids: CSVEELAGGQYEQFF. Written as DNA, the CDR3 is TGCAGCGTTGAAGAACTAGCGGGGGGGCAATATGAGCAGTTCTTC.

This clonotype was recorded only once. Being one base from a much bigger clone, this may be a read error. The gene calls are TRBV11-2 and TRBJ1-1; D ambiguous. Per the germline V gene, CDR1 is SGHAT and CDR2 is FQNNGV. This CDR3 has 13 amino acids. The CDR3 sequence: CASSGYLNTEALF. In DNA, the CDR3 is TGTGCCAGCAGCGGGTACCTGAACACTGAAGCTCTCTTT. Full variable domain (rest looked up from reference TRBV11-2 and TRBJ1-1): EAGVAQSPRYKIIEKRQSVAFWCNPISGHATLYWYQQILGQGPKLLIQFQNNGVVDDSQLPKDRFSAERLKGVDSTLKIQPAKLEDSAVYLCASSGYLNTEALFGQGTRLTVV.

This clonotype was recorded many times. CDR3 protein: CASSALTEQFF. The CDR3 DNA is TGTGCCAGCAGTGCCCTGACCGAGCAGTTCTTC. This chain connects TRBV2 to TRBJ2-1; D gene unclear. The CDR3 length is 11 residues. Germline CDR1 and CDR2: SNHLY and FYNNEI. The V and J ends lost 4 bases and 10 bases respectively, with 8 bases between them. Looking up the rest from reference TRBV2 and TRBJ2-1 gives the full variable domain: EPEVTQTPSHQVTQMGQEVILRCVPISNHLYFYWYRQILGQKVEFLVSFYNNEISEKSEIFDDQFSVERPDGSNFTLKIRSTKLEDSAMYFCASSALTEQFFGPGTRLTVL.

At least ten counts were recorded for this clonotype. The genes are TRBV3-1 and TRBJ2-1; possible D gene TRBD2, 6 bases. Germline CDR1 is LGHDT and CDR2 is YNNKEL (reference sequence). The CDR3 length is 15 residues. The germline V and J ends were trimmed by 4 bases and 6 bases, with 16 bases remaining between them. CDR3 amino acids: CASSPGGVMANEQFF. For the CDR3, the DNA is TGTGCCAGCAGCCCCGGAGGGGTAATGGCCAATGAGCAGTTCTTC.

V usage is TRBV14 and J usage is TRBJ2-7; possibly TRBD1 for D (6 bases). Trimming pared 3 bases from V and 11 bases from J, leaving 20 bases between. Germline assignment: CDR1 SGHDN and CDR2 FVKESK. The CDR3 is made up of 14 amino acids. CDR3 nucleotides: TGTGCCAGCAGCCAGCCCGGGACACTTCAAAAGGAGTACTTC. This codes for CASSQPGTLQKEYF.

The chain uses TRBV12-3 or TRBV12-4 and TRBJ1-1; D unresolved. V lost 8 bases and J lost 3, with 16 bases in between. The CDR3 has 14 amino acids. The DNA of the CDR3 is TGTGCCAGCGTGGAGCGAGGCGGGTACACTGAAGCTTTCTTT. Its translation is CASVERGGYTEAFF.